At least ten counts were recorded for the clone carrying this TCR beta chain. This sample is drawn from a study of CD8 T cells in ankylosing spondylitis. The junction had 9 bases not matched to a gene; V was cut back by 3 bases and J by 10 bases. The CDR3 extends over 14 amino acids. Germline V gene data show CDR1 as LNHNV and CDR2 as YYDKDF (reference sequence). From the 5' RACE reads, TCRdb called clonotypes with MiXCR, one entry per CDR3 protein. The repertoire consists of approximately 130,000 distinct CDR3 sequences, with roughly a tenth occurring once and the leading ten covering 2.5% to 4%. The receptor was isolated from a male donor with ankylosing spondylitis or in good health (not recorded which). The chain is built from TRBV15 and TRBJ2-3, with 8 bases that match TRBD1. The material sequenced was blood, either unsorted or a sorted T cell fraction (not recorded which). CDR3 amino acids: CATSSTGGRGSQYF. CDR3 in DNA: TGTGCCACCAGCAGTACAGGGGGGAGAGGATCGCAGTATTTT.